Here is one TCR beta chain with its context. The data were produced by immunoSEQ multiplex PCR, yet TCRdb's version contains in-frame clones alone and is incomplete. The sample holds roughly 200,000 clones, 80% to 95% seen once. This sample stems from a study of control samples from healthy donors and cancer patients. The CDR3 contains 16 residues. This receptor was taken from a young man in good health. The sequenced sample was blood. The chain uses TRBV21-1 and TRBJ1-1. TRBV21-1 is recorded as a pseudogene. This CDR3 reads CASSRRKNTRNTEAFF. CDR3 in DNA: TGTGCCAGCAGCAGGAGAAAAAATACTAGGAACACTGAAGCTTTCTTT.